This paragraph reports one TCR beta chain. The time point was: newly diagnosed GD, antithyroid drugs for less than 3 months. There was RNA extracted from PBMCs, and the TCR library was made from it. The V and J ends lost 5 bases and 4 bases respectively, with 12 bases between them. Germline values: CDR1 SNHLY, CDR2 FYNNEI. The CDR3 is made up of 14 amino acids. The data were obtained in a study of regulatory T cells in long-lasting Graves disease. TCR beta libraries were built with iRepertoire HTBI primers and Arm-PCR of CDR3 regions. MiXCR was run by TCRdb on the multiplex PCR reads, yielding one entry per CDR3 protein. The sample yields about 400,000 distinct CDR3 sequences, about 16% seen once. This sample also belongs to another study, concerning T cells in Graves' hyperthyroidism and ophthalmopathy.

The source is a woman between 18 and 29 years old with Graves disease. This chain uses TRBV2 with TRBJ1-5, with no clear D. The sample consisted of peripheral blood mononuclear cells (PBMCs), taken at new diagnosis, from a patient treated with antithyroid drugs. The CDR3 DNA reads TGTGCCAGCAGTCGAACAAAGGGTAATCAGCCCCAGCATTTT. Residues: CASSRTKGNQPQHF.